A selection of T cell receptor beta chains follows, all from one sample in a study of CD8+CD57+ T cells in acquired aplastic anemia. TCRdb redid the calling of the reads with MiXCR, one entry per CDR3 protein. The sample consists of approximately 250,000 distinct CDR3 sequences, around 82% of them appearing once. The sample was sorted CD4+, CD8+, or CD8+CD57+ T cells (not recorded which) from PBMCs. These receptors all stem from a human donor with aplastic anemia. CDR3s include the opening cysteine and the closing phenylalanine or tryptophan. Fields, in order: D gene, J gene, clone size, V gene, CDR3 protein, CDR3 DNA. D genes are given only for firm matches. A clone size is listed for some rows: how often the clone was seen (once, few, many), or a class if it is expanded.

-	TRBJ1-1	-	TRBV2	CASSEDPNPEEFF	TGTGCCAGCAGTGAGGACCCGAACCCTGAGGAGTTCTTT
TRBD1	TRBJ1-1	-	TRBV7-2	CASIRQGRCTNEQF	TGTGCCAGCATCAGACAGGGGCGCTGCACCAATGAGCAGTTT
-	TRBJ1-3	-	TRBV9	CASSVDPSRSGNTIYF	TGTGCCAGCAGCGTAGATCCGTCACGCTCTGGAAACACCATATATTTT
-	TRBJ2-7	-	TRBV5-1	CASSLTQGPYEQYF	TGCGCCAGCAGCTTGACCCAGGGGCCTTACGAGCAGTACTTC
TRBD2	TRBJ2-1	-	TRBV9	CASSDGTSENNEQFF	TGTGCCAGCAGCGACGGGACTAGCGAAAACAATGAGCAGTTCTTC
TRBD2	TRBJ2-3	-	TRBV7-9	CASSRTGGPQMLGF	TGTGCCAGCAGCCGGACGGGGGGTCCCCAGATGCTGGGGTTT
-	TRBJ1-1	-	TRBV7-3	CASTRDPKADEDSFF	TGTGCCAGCACCAGAGATCCGAAAGCCGATGAAGACTCTTTCTTT
-	TRBJ2-1	-	TRBV10-3	CAISESCGKDHDEQLF	TGTGCCATCAGCGAGTCTTGCGGAAAAGATCATGATGAGCAGCTCTTC
-	TRBJ2-5	-	TRBV7-6	CASSLSSDNSTHHF	TGTGCCAGCAGCTTGAGCTCCGATAATTCGACCCACCACTTC
-	TRBJ2-3	-	TRBV7-9	CASSLPSRRGSTEYF	TGTGCCAGCAGCTTGCCAAGCAGGAGGGGGAGTACGGAGTATTTT
-	TRBJ2-5	-	TRBV15	CATSSSSDHETYYF	TGTGCCACCAGCAGCAGCAGCGACCACGAGACCTACTACTTC
-	TRBJ2-1	-	TRBV20-1	CSAGTIGQGPYNEQFF	TGCAGTGCTGGGACAATTGGGCAGGGTCCATACAATGAGCAGTTCTTC
-	TRBJ1-2	-	TRBV19	CASSRDTFYGYTF	TGTGCCAGTAGCCGGGACACCTTTTATGGCTACACCTTC
TRBD2	TRBJ2-7	few	TRBV2	CASRSGGAVQYF	TGTGCCAGCAGAAGCGGGGGGGCAGTGCAGTACTTC
-	TRBJ2-7	-	TRBV7-2	CASSLRDPGSYEQYF	TGTGCCAGCAGCTTAAGGGACCCAGGGTCCTACGAGCAGTACTTC
TRBD1	TRBJ2-7	-	TRBV4-2	CASSQDPDRVEDF	TGTGCCAGCAGCCAAGATCCTGACAGGGTTGAAGACTTC
-	TRBJ1-6	-	TRBV10-3	CAISEDAGIINSPLHF	TGTGCCATCAGTGAAGATGCGGGGATAATTAATTCACCCCTCCACTTT
-	TRBJ2-3	once	TRBV7-2	CASSVGAAVKQYF	TGTGCCAGCAGCGTCGGGGCAGCAGTCAAGCAGTACTTT
-	TRBJ1-1	-	TRBV9	CASSADNLPNTEAFF	TGTGCCAGCAGCGCCGACAATCTACCGAACACTGAAGCTTTCTTT
-	TRBJ2-5	-	TRBV2	CATRRGCSQAPQYF	TGTGCCACCAGGAGGGGGTGCAGCCAAGCGCCCCAGTACTTC
-	TRBJ1-1	once	TRBV10-2	CASSTGFAEAFF	TGCGCCAGCAGTACGGGATTCGCTGAAGCTTTCTTT
-	TRBJ1-6	-	TRBV20-1	CSAPTVGGLGSPLHF	TGCAGTGCTCCAACGGTCGGGGGATTGGGTTCACCCCTCCACTTT
TRBD1	TRBJ2-7	-	TRBV29-1	CSVLGQSSYEQYF	TGCAGCGTGCTGGGACAGTCCTCCTACGAGCAGTACTTC
-	TRBJ2-5	-	TRBV7-9	CASSLARSHGANVYF	TGTGCCAGCAGCTTAGCGCGTAGCCACGGGGCCAACGTCTACTTC
-	TRBJ2-3	few	TRBV9	CASGDGGNIQYFF	TGTGCCAGCGGAGACGGTGGGAACATTCAGTACTTCTTT
TRBD2	TRBJ2-2	-	TRBV24-1	CATSDVTGTSGSGGELFF	TGTGCCACCAGTGATGTTACCGGGACTAGCGGGTCTGGCGGGGAGCTGTTTTTT
-	TRBJ2-3	-	TRBV7-8	CASGDAGTATQQF	TGTGCCAGCGGCGACGCGGGAACAGCTACTCAGCAGTTT